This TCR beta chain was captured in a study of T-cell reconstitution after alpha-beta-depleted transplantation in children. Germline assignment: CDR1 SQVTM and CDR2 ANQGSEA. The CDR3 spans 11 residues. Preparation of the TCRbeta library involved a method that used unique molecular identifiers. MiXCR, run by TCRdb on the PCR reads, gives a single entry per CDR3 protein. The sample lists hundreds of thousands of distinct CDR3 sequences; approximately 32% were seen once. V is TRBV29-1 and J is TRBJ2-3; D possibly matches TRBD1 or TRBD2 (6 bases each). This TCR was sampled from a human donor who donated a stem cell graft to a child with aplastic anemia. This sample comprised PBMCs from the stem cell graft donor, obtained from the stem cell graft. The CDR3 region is CVGGPANTQYF. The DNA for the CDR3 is TGCGTAGGGGGGCCGGCTAATACGCAGTATTTT.